The text below deals with one T cell receptor beta chain. Germline V gene lookup returns CDR1 LNHDA and CDR2 SQIVND (reference sequence). The CDR3 loop spans 16 amino acids. V was shortened by 5 bases and J by 1 base, with 17 bases between the two germline ends. The data are from a study of blood T cell repertoires in COVID-19. The repertoire was sequenced with immunoSEQ multiplex PCR; TCRdb's copy has only in-frame clones and lacks some. The table records 65,000 to 85,000 clones, roughly 84% of them present only once. The chain has TRBV19 and TRBJ1-2, with D maybe TRBD1 (5 bases). The sample comprised peripheral blood. This clonotype originated in a woman aged 18-29 years with acute or convalescent COVID-19. CDR3 sequence (DNA): TGTGCCAGTAGTCCTCACGAGCCAGGGAATAACTATGGCTACACCTTC. The encoded protein is CASSPHEPGNNYGYTF.